The sequence of this T cell receptor beta chain was determined in a study of cytomegalovirus exposure and HLA in healthy donors. Both 60 Vbeta primers and 13 Jbeta primers went into the PCR. Method: immunoSEQ multiplex PCR; TCRdb's copy keeps in-frame clones and lacks some. This sample carries some 110,000 clones, 75% of them seen once, and the ten largest clones take approximately 2.8%. Losses at the gene ends were 9 bases for V and 8 bases for J; bases not matched to a gene: 4. The germline V gene has CDR1 SGHTS and CDR2 YDEGEE. The length of the CDR3 is 12 residues. This clone was counted once. Sequencing used PBMCs. The chain joins TRBV5-8 to TRBJ2-1, with 11 nucleotides matching TRBD2. The sequence derives from a male donor in good health and CMV-seropositive. The DNA for the CDR3 is TGTGCCATCGGGACTAGCGGCTATGAGCAGTTCTTC. Its translation is CAIGTSGYEQFF.